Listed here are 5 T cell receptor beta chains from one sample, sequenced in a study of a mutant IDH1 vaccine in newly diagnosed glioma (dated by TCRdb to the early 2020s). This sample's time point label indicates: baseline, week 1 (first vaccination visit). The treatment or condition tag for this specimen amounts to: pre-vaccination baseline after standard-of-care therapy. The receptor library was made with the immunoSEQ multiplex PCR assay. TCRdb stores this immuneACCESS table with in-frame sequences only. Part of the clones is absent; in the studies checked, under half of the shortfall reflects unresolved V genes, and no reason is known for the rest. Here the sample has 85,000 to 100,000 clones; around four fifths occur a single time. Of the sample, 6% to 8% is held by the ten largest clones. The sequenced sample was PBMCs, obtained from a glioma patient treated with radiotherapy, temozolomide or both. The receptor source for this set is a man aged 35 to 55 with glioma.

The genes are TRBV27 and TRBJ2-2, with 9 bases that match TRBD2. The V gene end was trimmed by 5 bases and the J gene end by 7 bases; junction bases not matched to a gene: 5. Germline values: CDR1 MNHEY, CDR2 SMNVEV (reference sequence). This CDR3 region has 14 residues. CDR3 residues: CASSASGISGELFF. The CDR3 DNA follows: TGTGCCAGCAGTGCTAGCGGGATCAGCGGGGAGCTGTTTTTT.

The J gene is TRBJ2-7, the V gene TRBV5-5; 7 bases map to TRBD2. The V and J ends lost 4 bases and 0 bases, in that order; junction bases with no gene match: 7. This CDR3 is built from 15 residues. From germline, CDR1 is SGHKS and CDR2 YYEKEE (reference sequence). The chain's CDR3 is CASSHWREPSYEQYF. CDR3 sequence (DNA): TGTGCCAGCAGCCATTGGCGGGAGCCCTCCTACGAGCAGTACTTC.

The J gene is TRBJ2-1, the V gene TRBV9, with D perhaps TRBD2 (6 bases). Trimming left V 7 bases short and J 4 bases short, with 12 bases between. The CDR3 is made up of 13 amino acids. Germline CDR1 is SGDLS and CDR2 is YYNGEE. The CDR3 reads CASGDGGYNEQFF. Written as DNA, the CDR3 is TGTGCCAGCGGGGACGGGGGATACAATGAGCAGTTCTTC.

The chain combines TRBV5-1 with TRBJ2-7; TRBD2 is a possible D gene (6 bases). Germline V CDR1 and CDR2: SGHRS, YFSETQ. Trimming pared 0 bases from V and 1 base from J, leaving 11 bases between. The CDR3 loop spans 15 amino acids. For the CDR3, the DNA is TGCGCCAGCAGCTTGGCCAGTGGGACTTCCTACGAGCAGTACTTC. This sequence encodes CASSLASGTSYEQYF.

In DNA form, the CDR3 reads TGTGCCAGCTCACCAAGGCCAGAACAAGAGACCCAGTACTTC. This sequence encodes CASSPRPEQETQYF. The chain joins TRBV18 to TRBJ2-5; D gene uncertain. Per germline, CDR1 KGHSH and CDR2 LQKENI. There are 14 residues in the CDR3. V dropped 2 bases and J dropped 2 bases, with 9 bases sitting between them.